This TCR beta chain was identified in a study of T cell repertoires in cytomegalovirus infection. Looking at the study overall: Evidence of both CMV infection and a matching HLA type came from public TCR beta signatures.

Looked up from germline, CDR1 is GTSNPN and CDR2 is SVGIG (reference sequence). V dropped 0 bases and J dropped 4 bases, with 12 bases sitting between them. The CDR3 sequence is 14 residues long. This clonotype has a single count. Its target is unknown. TCRdb redid the calling of the reads with MiXCR, one entry per CDR3 protein. Seen here are approximately 100,000 distinct CDR3 sequences, roughly 39% observed once, and the top ten hold approximately 74%. The material sequenced was CD8+ T cells from cultured PBMCs, taken from culture after CMV antigen stimulation. The source is a human donor in good health (CMV status not recorded). Some clones in this sample may be carry-over from other donors' samples. The chain links TRBV30 to TRBJ2-5; D is uncertain. The chain's CDR3 is CAWSVITGGETQYF. CDR3 nucleotides: TGTGCCTGGAGTGTAATAACGGGTGGAGAGACCCAGTACTTC.